The clone carrying this T cell receptor beta chain was recorded at least ten times. Read sequence stops 3 residues before the CDR3 end, and the germline J gene provides the missing end. The data stem from a study of T cell clonality in common variable immunodeficiency. The CDR3 loop spans 13 amino acids. Germline V gene lookup returns CDR1 SQVTM and CDR2 ANQGSEA. J gave up 1 base and V 7 bases, and 2 bases lay outside the gene matches. Sequencing used immunoSEQ multiplex PCR; TCRdb keeps in-frame clones, though not all of them. The sample yields 50,000 to 60,000 clones, without any singletons. The receptor's source is a person aged 18 to 69 in good health. The sequencing input was peripheral blood mononuclear cells. This chain joins TRBV29-1 and TRBJ2-1, with TRBD1 identical over 9 bases. CDR3 in amino acids: CSAGQGSYNEQFF. The part of the CDR3 DNA that was read is TGCAGCGCGGGACAGGGTTCCTACAATGAG.